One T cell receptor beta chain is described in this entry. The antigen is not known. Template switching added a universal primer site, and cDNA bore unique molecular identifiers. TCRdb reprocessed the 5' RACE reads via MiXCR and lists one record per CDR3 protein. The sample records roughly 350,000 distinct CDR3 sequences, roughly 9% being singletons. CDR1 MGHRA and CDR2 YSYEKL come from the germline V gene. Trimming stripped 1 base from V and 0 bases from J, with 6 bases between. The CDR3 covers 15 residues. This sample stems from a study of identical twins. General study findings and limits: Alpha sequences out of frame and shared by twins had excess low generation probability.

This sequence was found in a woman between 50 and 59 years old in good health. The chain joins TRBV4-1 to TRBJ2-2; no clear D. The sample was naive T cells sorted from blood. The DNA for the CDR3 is TGCGCCAGCAGCCAAGGGTTCGCGAACACCGGGGAGCTGTTTTTT. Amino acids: CASSQGFANTGELFF.